The rows below give T cell receptor beta chains drawn from one sample of a study of CD8 T cells in Susac syndrome. TCRdb passed the immunoSEQ multiplex PCR reads through MiXCR, listing each CDR3 protein once. The repertoire has over 70,000 distinct CDR3 sequences, about 95% of them found once; the top ten carry roughly 0.68%. What was sequenced was CD8+ T cells from PBMCs. These receptors were obtained from a human donor with Susac syndrome. CDR3s include the opening cysteine and the closing phenylalanine or tryptophan. Each record gives: D gene, V gene, J gene, clone size, CDR3 DNA, CDR3 protein. D genes are given only for firm matches. For some rows the clone size is stated as once, few or many, or as a class when expanded; others skip it.

>.|TRBV30|TRBJ2-7|once
TGTGCCTGGATGGGAACAGGGAGAATCGAGCAGTACTTC
CAWMGTGRIEQYF
>.|TRBV29-1|TRBJ1-1|.
TGCAGCGGCCACGACACTGAAGCTTTCTTT
CSGHDTEAFF
>.|TRBV28|TRBJ2-2|.
TGTGCCACCCAAGGCGGAGGGCCCACCGGGGAGCTGTTTTTT
CATQGGGPTGELFF
>.|TRBV4-3|TRBJ2-1|.
TGCGCCAGCAGCCAAGATCTTATGTACAATGAGCAGTTCTTC
CASSQDLMYNEQFF
>TRBD1|TRBV7-2|TRBJ1-1|.
TGTGCCAGCAGCGGGACAGGGGGCCCGAACACTGAAGCTTTCTTT
CASSGTGGPNTEAFF
>.|TRBV20-1|TRBJ1-2|.
TGCAGTGCTAGAGATCCCGCCAGGGAGGATGGCTACACCTTC
CSARDPAREDGYTF
>TRBD1|TRBV6-1|TRBJ2-6|.
TGTGCCAGCAGGCAGGGGGCGCCTGGGATCTCTGGGGCCAACGTCCTGACTTTC
CASRQGAPGISGANVLTF
>.|TRBV30|TRBJ2-1|.
TGTGCCTGGAGTCTGGGGGCAGGGATTCGGTACAATGAGCAGTTCTTC
CAWSLGAGIRYNEQFF
>.|TRBV4-3|TRBJ2-7|.
TGCGCCAGCAGCCAAGATCGGGAAAACGAGCAGTACTTC
CASSQDRENEQYF
>.|TRBV6-2/TRBV6-3|TRBJ1-1|few
TGTGCCAGCAGTTACTCGGAGGTCATGAACACTGAAGCTTTCTTT
CASSYSEVMNTEAFF
>.|TRBV20-1|TRBJ1-5|.
TGCAGTGCTTCCAGTTCTGGGAATCAGCCCCAGCATTTT
CSASSSGNQPQHF
>.|TRBV29-1|TRBJ2-5|.
TGCAGCGTGCGCACGACAGGTCTACAAGAGACCCAGTACTTC
CSVRTTGLQETQYF
>.|TRBV30|TRBJ1-6|.
TGTGCCTGGATGGGCAGGGTGCCCAATTCACCCCTCCACTTT
CAWMGRVPNSPLHF
>TRBD1|TRBV5-6|TRBJ1-2|.
TGTGCCAGCAGGCAGACAGGGAACCATGGCTACACCTTC
CASRQTGNHGYTF
>TRBD1|TRBV27|TRBJ1-2|.
TGTGCCAGCTTCTCGGGGACAGACTATGGCTACACCTTC
CASFSGTDYGYTF
>.|TRBV28|TRBJ1-5|.
TGTGCCAGCAGTTTTGGATCAGGGAACAATCAGCCCCAGCATTTT
CASSFGSGNNQPQHF
>.|TRBV11-2|TRBJ2-5|.
TGTGCCAGCAGCTTAAATCCTCGTGGGCCCTTGGGCCAAGAGACCCAGTACTTC
CASSLNPRGPLGQETQYF
>.|TRBV14|TRBJ1-1|.
TGTGCCAGCAGCCCCCGGTACGGCTACGCTGAAGCTTTCTTT
CASSPRYGYAEAFF
>.|TRBV7-2|TRBJ2-1|.
TGTGCCAGCAGCCGTACCGGGGGGCGCACCTACAATGAGCAGTTCTTC
CASSRTGGRTYNEQFF
>.|TRBV5-6|TRBJ1-5|once
TGTGCCAGCAGCCGTCGGGGGCTTAGCAATCAGCCCCAGCATTTT
CASSRRGLSNQPQHF
>.|TRBV6-2/TRBV6-3|TRBJ2-2|.
TGTGCCAGCAGCCCGAGTTTCACCGGGGAGCTGTTTTTT
CASSPSFTGELFF
>.|TRBV20-1|TRBJ1-3|.
TGCAGTGCTAGAGATTGGGAGGGTGGAAACACCATATATTTT
CSARDWEGGNTIYF
>TRBD1|TRBV24-1|TRBJ1-1|.
TGTGCCACCAGTGACTCCCGGGACAGCTTCACTGAAGCTTTCTTT
CATSDSRDSFTEAFF
>.|TRBV20-1|TRBJ1-2|.
TGCAGTGTTCGTCCGCCCAGCGGCGGCTACACCTTC
CSVRPPSGGYTF
>TRBD2|TRBV5-1|TRBJ2-7|.
TGCGCCAGCAGCTCGCTAGCGGGGGGCTACTACGAGCAGTACTTC
CASSSLAGGYYEQYF
>.|TRBV15|TRBJ1-2|.
TGTGCCACCAGCTCTCAGCTTGGGACGGATTTCAACTATGGCTACACCTTC
CATSSQLGTDFNYGYTF
>TRBD1|TRBV5-1|TRBJ2-1|.
TGCGCCAGCAGCCTCCGGGACAGGTACAATGAGCAGTTCTTC
CASSLRDRYNEQFF
>.|TRBV7-3|TRBJ1-1|.
TGTGCCAGCAGCCCCATGGGGGGGGGTCGCACTGAAGCTTTCTTT
CASSPMGGGRTEAFF
>TRBD1|TRBV7-9|TRBJ2-3|.
TGTGCCAGCAGCGGGCGACAGGGCTTGCGCACAGATACGCAGTATTTT
CASSGRQGLRTDTQYF
>.|TRBV19|TRBJ2-7|.
TGTGCCAGTAGTATCCTAGTAGGGGGGCTCTACGAGCAGTACTTC
CASSILVGGLYEQYF
>TRBD1|TRBV27|TRBJ2-1|.
TGTGCCAGCAGCAGACAGGGTATGGAGCAGTTCTTC
CASSRQGMEQFF
>.|TRBV20-1|TRBJ2-3|once
TGCAGTGCTAGCTCCGGTACTAGCACAGATACGCAGTATTTT
CSASSGTSTDTQYF
>TRBD1|TRBV6-2/TRBV6-3|TRBJ2-7|.
TGTGCCAGCAGTGGTCCGGGACAGGGATTCTACGAGCAGTACTTC
CASSGPGQGFYEQYF
>.|TRBV4-2|TRBJ1-2|once
TGTGCCAGCAGCCAAGGCCTGGAGGGCTACACCTTC
CASSQGLEGYTF
>.|TRBV12-3/TRBV12-4|TRBJ2-2|.
TGTGCCAGCAGTTTTACCGGGGAGCTGTTTTTT
CASSFTGELFF
>.|TRBV25-1|TRBJ2-3|.
TGTGCCAGCAGTGAATCCCGCGGGGCAGGGGATAGCACAGATACGCAGTATTTT
CASSESRGAGDSTDTQYF
>TRBD2|TRBV30|TRBJ2-5|once
TGTGCCTGGAGACCCCTTGGCGGGGGGTTATTGAGAGAGACCCAGTACTTC
CAWRPLGGGLLRETQYF
>TRBD1|TRBV7-3|TRBJ2-7|once
TGTGCCAGCAGCTTGGAGACAGGGGAATCCTACGAGCAGTACTTC
CASSLETGESYEQYF
>TRBD1|TRBV7-9|TRBJ2-5|.
TGTGCCAGCAGGCGGGGACAGGCGACGTACCAAGAGACCCAGTACTTC
CASRRGQATYQETQYF
>.|TRBV9|TRBJ1-2|.
TGTGCCAGCAGCGTAGAGGCGGGAGGTGTAGGGTATGGCTACACCTTC
CASSVEAGGVGYGYTF
>.|TRBV4-2|TRBJ2-3|.
TGTGCCAGCAGCCCGGGGTCCCGGGGAGATACGCAGTATTTT
CASSPGSRGDTQYF
>.|TRBV15|TRBJ2-7|.
TGTGCCACCAGCAGACCGACGGAAAGTCAGGGATACGAGCAGTACTTC
CATSRPTESQGYEQYF
>TRBD1|TRBV29-1|TRBJ2-7|.
TGCAGCGGATGGACAGGGATGTACGAGCAGTACTTC
CSGWTGMYEQYF
>.|TRBV6-5|TRBJ2-1|.
TGTGCCAGCAGTTACTCCTCTAGCGAGTACAATGAGCAGTTCTTC
CASSYSSSEYNEQFF
>.|TRBV6-1|TRBJ1-4|.
TGTGCCAGCAGTGAATCGGCAGGGCCAACTAATGAAAAACTGTTTTTT
CASSESAGPTNEKLFF
>.|TRBV4-3|TRBJ1-5|.
TGCGCCAGCAGCCCTGGGGGGGCGAGGAGCAATCAGCCCCAGCATTTT
CASSPGGARSNQPQHF
>TRBD1|TRBV5-5|TRBJ2-6|.
TGTGCCAGCAGCTTCTATGAGACAGGGAAGACTGGGGCCAACGTCCTGACTTTC
CASSFYETGKTGANVLTF
>TRBD1|TRBV6-2/TRBV6-3|TRBJ2-2|.
TGTGCCAGCCGGGACAGTAACACCGGGGAGCTGTTTTTT
CASRDSNTGELFF
>.|TRBV5-4|TRBJ1-2|.
TGTGCCAGCAGCCTTGACAGCTCCGCTTATGGCTACACCTTC
CASSLDSSAYGYTF
>.|TRBV15|TRBJ2-7|once
TGTGCCACCAGCAGGGACCTTAGCTCCTACGAGCAGTACTTC
CATSRDLSSYEQYF
>.|TRBV30|TRBJ1-4|once
TGTGCCTGGAGTGTACGGGTTGAAAAACTGTTTTTT
CAWSVRVEKLFF
>TRBD2|TRBV30|TRBJ2-1|once
TGTGCCTGGAGTGTACTTCCTCCTAGCGGGGGGGCAGTCCCTGAGCAGTTCTTC
CAWSVLPPSGGAVPEQFF
>.|TRBV9|TRBJ2-2|.
TGTGCCAGCAGCGTAGGACAAGGACCGGTAGTCACCGGGGAGCTGTTTTTT
CASSVGQGPVVTGELFF
>.|TRBV4-3|TRBJ1-1|.
TGCGCCAGCAGCCAAGATCGGGGTGCCGGGACTGAAGCTTTCTTT
CASSQDRGAGTEAFF
>TRBD1|TRBV15|TRBJ2-3|.
TGTGCCACCAGCAGAGACCGTCGACAGGGGCGCACAGATACGCAGTATTTT
CATSRDRRQGRTDTQYF